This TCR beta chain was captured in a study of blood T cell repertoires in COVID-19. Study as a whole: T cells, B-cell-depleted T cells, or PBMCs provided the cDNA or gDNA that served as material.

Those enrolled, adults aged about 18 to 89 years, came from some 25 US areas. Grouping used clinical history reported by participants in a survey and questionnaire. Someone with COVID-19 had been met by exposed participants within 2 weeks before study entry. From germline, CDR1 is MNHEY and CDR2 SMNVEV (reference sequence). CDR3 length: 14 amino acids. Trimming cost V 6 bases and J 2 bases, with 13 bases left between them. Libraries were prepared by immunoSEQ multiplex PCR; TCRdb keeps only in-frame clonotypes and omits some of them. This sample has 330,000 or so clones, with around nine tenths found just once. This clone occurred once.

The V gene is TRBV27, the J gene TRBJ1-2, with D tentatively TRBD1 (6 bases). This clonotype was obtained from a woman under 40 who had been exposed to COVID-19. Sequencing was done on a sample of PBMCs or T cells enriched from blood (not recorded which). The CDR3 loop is CASSLRGPNYGYTF. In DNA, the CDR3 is TGTGCCAGCAGCCTCAGGGGCCCGAACTATGGCTACACCTTC.